Following are 18 T cell receptor beta chains from one sample sequenced in a study of T cell clones after liver transplantation. Generated by immunoSEQ multiplex PCR, the TCRdb table keeps only in-frame clones and is missing some. Here the sample spans 20,000 to 30,000 clones, almost 70% being singletons. The material sequenced was CD4+ T cells from blood, taken before liver transplant. The receptor set was obtained from a human donor who received a liver transplant.

This clone was observed a handful of times. V and J are TRBV11-3 and TRBJ2-3, with 10 bases matching TRBD2. Looked up from germline, CDR1 is SGHNT and CDR2 is YENEEA. V gave up 4 bases and J gave up 0 bases; unmatched junction bases: 7. The CDR3 loop spans 17 amino acids. The CDR3 bases are TGTGCCAGCAGCTCCCGGACTAGCGGAACTAGCACAGATACGCAGTATTTT. This translates into CASSSRTSGTSTDTQYF.

This rearrangement joins TRBV9 to TRBJ2-3; 13 nucleotides align to TRBD2. The CDR3 length is 18 residues. The J segment lost 5 bases and the V segment lost 0 bases, leaving 9 bases of the junction unmatched. The V gene's germline CDR1 is SGDLS and CDR2 YYNGEE. CDR3 sequence: CASSVVPGLAGVGDTQYF. Here the CDR3 DNA reads TGTGCCAGCAGCGTAGTCCCCGGACTAGCGGGAGTTGGAGATACGCAGTATTTT.

The chain uses TRBV27 and TRBJ2-5; 8 bases line up with TRBD1. The closer fit of TRBJ2-7 to the DNA end suggests the J call may be wrong. The germline gives CDR1 MNHEY, CDR2 SMNVEV (reference sequence). This CDR3 is 17 amino acids long. This chain's CDR3 is CASSSGQAKPYSYEQYF. As DNA, the CDR3 is TGTGCCAGCAGTTCGGGACAGGCAAAGCCTTACTCCTACGAGCAGTACTTC.

CDR3 sequence (DNA): TGTGCCAGCAGTACCTTAACAGGGAATGAGCAGTTCTTC. It codes for CASSTLTGNEQFF. This chain uses TRBV7-2 with TRBJ2-1; the D gene is possibly TRBD1 (6 bases). Trimming cost V 6 bases and J 7 bases, with 13 bases left between them. The germline gives CDR1 SGHTA, CDR2 FQGNSA. The CDR3 is 13 amino acids.

The chain is built from TRBV6-9 and TRBJ2-7; the D gene is possibly TRBD1 (6 bases). Germline CDR1 reads MNHGY; CDR2 reads SVAAGI. Trimming removed 6 bases at V and 3 bases at J, with 12 bases between. The CDR3 is made up of 13 amino acids. The CDR3 nucleotides are TGTGCCAGCAGGATTCAACAGGGCTACGAGCAGTACTTC. Protein product: CASRIQQGYEQYF.

This clone was detected a few times. The rearrangement joins TRBV4-2 to TRBJ2-2, with 9 bases fitting TRBD1. With V trimmed by 1 base and J by 5 bases, 5 bases remained unmatched. Germline CDR1 LGHNA, CDR2 YNFKEQ. There are 16 residues in the CDR3. CDR3 coding DNA: TGTGCCAGCAGCCAAGTAGGCGGACAGGGGACCGGGGAGCTGTTTTTT. It is translated as CASSQVGGQGTGELFF.

This clone was seen just once. The DNA is omitted, as the CDR3 cannot be located on it reliably, and the CDR3 follows TCRdb's listing. J is TRBJ2-1 and V is TRBV19. The CDR3 is 13 amino acids long, termini counted. CDR1 and CDR2 (germline): LNHDA, SQIVND (reference sequence). CDR3 sequence: CASRAGLYNEQFF.

By frequency in the sample, this clone is medium-sized. The J gene is TRBJ2-3, the V gene TRBV30; 7 nucleotides align to TRBD1. The CDR3 covers 15 residues. Germline loops: CDR1 GTSNPN, CDR2 SVGIG (reference sequence). Germline trimming cut 2 bases from V and 0 bases from J; bases unmatched to any gene: 5. CDR3 DNA sequence: TGTGCCTGGAGTAAGGGGGCTGGTAGCACAGATACGCAGTATTTT. Its protein product is CAWSKGAGSTDTQYF.

By sample fraction, this clone is medium-sized. The V call is TRBV18, the J call TRBJ1-3, with 7 bases lining up with TRBD1. The CDR3 loop spans 16 amino acids. J was trimmed by 0 bases and V by 3 bases; bases with no gene match: 5. CDR1 KGHSH and CDR2 LQKENI come from the germline V gene. The CDR3 nucleotides are TGTGCCAGCTCACCTTCAGGGGACAGCTCTGGAAACACCATATATTTT. Its translation: CASSPSGDSSGNTIYF.

The V and J genes are TRBV18 and TRBJ1-2, with 12 bases that match TRBD1. J was trimmed by 2 bases and V by 2 bases; bases with no gene match: 3. There are 16 residues in the CDR3. The germline V gene encodes CDR1 KGHSH and CDR2 LQKENI. CDR3 amino acids: CASSPFGTGGNYGYTF. For the CDR3, the DNA is TGTGCCAGCTCACCATTCGGGACAGGGGGCAACTATGGCTACACCTTC.

The rearrangement links TRBV11-2 to TRBJ1-2; a possible D gene is TRBD1 (5 bases). There are 13 residues in the CDR3. V dropped 0 bases and J dropped 3 bases, with 5 bases sitting between them. Germline values: CDR1 SGHAT, CDR2 FQNNGV. DNA for the CDR3: TGTGCCAGCAGCTTAGACAGGGACTATGGCTACACCTTC. Translating gives CASSLDRDYGYTF.

J is TRBJ1-4 and V is TRBV27, with D possibly being TRBD1 (5 bases). The CDR3 consists of 14 residues. Germline V gives CDR1 MNHEY, CDR2 SMNVEV (reference sequence). With 3 bases removed from V and 2 bases from J, the gap between germline ends came to 7 bases. The CDR3 DNA follows: TGTGCCAGCAGTTTCTGGGGGACTAATGAAAAACTGTTTTTT. Its translation is CASSFWGTNEKLFF.

The V gene is TRBV7-7, the J gene TRBJ2-3; TRBD2 matches at 7 bases. With V trimmed by 2 bases and J by 1 base, 0 bases remained unmatched. The CDR3 runs to 14 residues. Looked up from germline, CDR1 is SSHAT and CDR2 is FNYEAQ (reference sequence). CDR3 bases: TGTGCCAGCAGCTTAAGCGGGGGCACAGATACGCAGTATTTT. It encodes CASSLSGGTDTQYF. Combining the CDR3 with reference TRBV7-7 and TRBJ2-3 gives the whole variable domain GAGVSQSPRYKVTKRGQDVTLRCDPISSHATLYWYQQALGQGPEFLTYFNYEAQPDKSGLPSDRFSAERPEGSISTLTIQRTEQRDSAMYRCASSLSGGTDTQYFGPGTRLTVL.

Sample share makes this clone medium-sized. CDR3 DNA sequence: TGTGCCTCCTGGCGGGGCAGTTCTTCTGGGGCCAACGTCCTGACTTTC. Translation: CASWRGSSSGANVLTF. The chain employs TRBV30 and TRBJ2-6, with D possibly matching TRBD2 (6 bases). Germline loops: CDR1 GTSNPN, CDR2 SVGIG (reference sequence). V lost 7 bases to trimming and J lost 1 base, with 17 bases between them. This CDR3 has 16 residues.

V usage is TRBV29-1 and J usage is TRBJ2-3, with D hard to call. V was clipped by 7 bases and J by 4 bases, with 15 bases between them. The CDR3 consists of 13 residues. The V gene's germline CDR1 is SQVTM and CDR2 ANQGSEA. The DNA for the CDR3 is TGCAGCGCAGGTCGTTCTGCAGCAGATACGCAGTATTTT. This translates into CSAGRSAADTQYF.

The chain combines TRBV7-2 with TRBJ1-5; 10 bases are a match to TRBD1. The CDR3 has 17 amino acids. The germline V gene has CDR1 SGHTA and CDR2 FQGNSA. V was clipped by 1 base and J by 7 bases; unmatched bases: 10. In DNA, the CDR3 is TGTGCCAGCAGCTTAGTAGTTGGGGACAGGGGAAGACAGCCCCAGCATTTT. Translating it yields CASSLVVGDRGRQPQHF.

V gene TRBV5-1 combines with J gene TRBJ2-1, with 11 bases aligning to TRBD2. V was clipped by 4 bases and J by 1 base; unmatched bases: 1. This CDR3 is 15 amino acids long. From germline, CDR1 is SGHRS and CDR2 YFSETQ. Here the CDR3 reads CASSVAGGSYNEQFF. DNA for the CDR3: TGCGCCAGCAGCGTAGCGGGAGGGTCCTACAATGAGCAGTTCTTC. The complete variable domain, with remaining parts taken from reference TRBV5-1 and TRBJ2-1, reads KAGVTQTPRYLIKTRGQQVTLSCSPISGHRSVSWYQQTPGQGLQFLFEYFSETQRNKGNFPGRFSGRQFSNSRSEMNVSTLELGDSALYLCASSVAGGSYNEQFFGPGTRLTVL.

The chain joins TRBV5-4 to TRBJ2-3; 8 bases agree with TRBD1. The junction had 12 bases not matched to a gene; V was cut back by 4 bases and J by 5 bases. The germline CDR1 and CDR2 sequences are SGHNT and YYREEE (reference sequence). The CDR3 runs 16 residues. CDR3 nucleotides: TGTGCCAGCAGCGTCGGGACAGGCCCAGGTGGAGATACGCAGTATTTT. Residues: CASSVGTGPGGDTQYF. Combining the CDR3 with reference TRBV5-4 and TRBJ2-3 gives the whole variable domain ETGVTQSPTHLIKTRGQQVTLRCSSQSGHNTVSWYQQALGQGPQFIFQYYREEENGRGNFPPRFSGLQFPNYSSELNVNALELDDSALYLCASSVGTGPGGDTQYFGPGTRLTVL.